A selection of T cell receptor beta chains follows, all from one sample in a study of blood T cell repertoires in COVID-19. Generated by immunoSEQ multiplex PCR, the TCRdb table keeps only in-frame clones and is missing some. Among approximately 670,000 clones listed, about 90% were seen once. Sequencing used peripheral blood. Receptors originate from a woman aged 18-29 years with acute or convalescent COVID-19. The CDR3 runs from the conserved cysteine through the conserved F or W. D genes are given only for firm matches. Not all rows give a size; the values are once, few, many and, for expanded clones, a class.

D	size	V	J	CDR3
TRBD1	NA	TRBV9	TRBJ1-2	CASSEGQATGYTF
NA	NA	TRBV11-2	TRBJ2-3	CASSLFEKPYTQYF
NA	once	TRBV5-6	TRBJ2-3	CASSLVRTDTQYF
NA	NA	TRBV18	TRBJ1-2	CASSPGGRQNYGYTF
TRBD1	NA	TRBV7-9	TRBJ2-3	CASSWTGTTDTQYF
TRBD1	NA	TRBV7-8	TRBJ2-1	CASSLGQGANPRYNEQFF
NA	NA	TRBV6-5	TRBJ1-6	CASSYSGGYNSPLHF
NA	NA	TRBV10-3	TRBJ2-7	CAISDKTDTYEQYF
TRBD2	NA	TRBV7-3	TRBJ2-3	CASSLSGGKADTQYF
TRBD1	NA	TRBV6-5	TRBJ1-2	CASSYSQGGGYGYTF
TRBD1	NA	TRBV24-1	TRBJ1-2	CATSASGQGTRYGYTF
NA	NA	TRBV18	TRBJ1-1	CASSPRATGLPNTEAFF
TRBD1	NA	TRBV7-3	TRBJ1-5	CASSFLRQGGNQPQHF
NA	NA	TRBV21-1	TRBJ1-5	CASRVGQDSNQPQHF
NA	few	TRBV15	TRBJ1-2	CATSSGRDVDGYTF
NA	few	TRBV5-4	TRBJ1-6	CASSPGDSYNSPLHF
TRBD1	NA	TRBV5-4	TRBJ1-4	CASRIPGQGDEKLFF